One sample yielded the 20 T cell receptor beta chains listed below, sequenced in a study of breast tumors, draining lymph nodes, adjacent tissues. TCRdb ran MiXCR on the multiplex PCR reads and lists one entry per CDR3 protein. The table lists roughly 70,000 distinct CDR3 sequences, approximately 45% of them singletons. Material: breast tumor tissue. The receptor source for this set is a female donor with breast cancer. Some clones in this sample may be carry-over from other donors' samples.

This clonotype came up many times. The rearrangement links TRBV4-1 to TRBJ1-2, with D unclear. The CDR3 totals 15 residues. The germline V gene encodes CDR1 MGHRA and CDR2 YSYEKL. V dropped 1 base and J dropped 2 bases, with 11 bases sitting between them. In nucleotides, the CDR3 is TGCGCCAGCAGCCAAGCTCGTACGATGAACTATGGCTACACCTTC. This encodes CASSQARTMNYGYTF.

The chain is built from TRBV24-1 and TRBJ2-3; D possibly corresponds to TRBD1 (6 bases). The CDR3 sequence is 15 residues long. Germline V gene lookup returns CDR1 KGHDR and CDR2 SFDVKD. V was shortened by 6 bases and J by 0 bases, with 12 bases between the two germline ends. The chain's CDR3 is CATSSYGQSTDTQYF. The DNA of the CDR3 is TGTGCCACCAGTTCTTATGGACAGAGCACAGATACGCAGTATTTT.

This chain links TRBV11-3 with TRBJ1-3; a weak D match, TRBD1 (5 bases). Trimming pared 1 base from V and 0 bases from J, leaving 25 bases between. This CDR3 comprises 21 residues. Germline values: CDR1 SGHNT, CDR2 YENEEA. CDR3 coding DNA: TGTGCCAGCAGCTTAGTGGGGTTAGGCTGGGGCCGTAGCCTCTCTGGAAACACCATATATTTT. Translation gives CASSLVGLGWGRSLSGNTIYF.

This clonotype appeared a few times. Since a much larger clone is just one base distant, this may be a read error. The rearrangement links TRBV20-1 to TRBJ2-1; 8 bases match TRBD2. Germline CDR1 DFQATT, CDR2 SNEGSKA (reference sequence). The CDR3 totals 12 residues. The CDR3 here is CSAPGTRDEPFF. The DNA of the CDR3 is TGCAGTGCGCCCGGGACTAGGGATGAGCCGTTCTTC.

The chain combines TRBV7-3 with TRBJ2-5, with TRBD2 as a possible D gene (6 bases). Germline values: CDR1 SGHTA, CDR2 FQGTGA. V lost 5 bases, J lost 5 bases, and 12 bases lay in between. The CDR3 has 13 amino acids. The CDR3 reads CASSIGRGETQYF. CDR3 nucleotide sequence: TGTGCCAGCAGCATCGGACGGGGGGAGACCCAGTACTTC.

The gene calls are TRBV7-2 and TRBJ2-2; tentatively, D is TRBD1 (7 bases). Germline loops: CDR1 SGHTA, CDR2 FQGNSA. CDR3 length: 13 residues. The V end lost 6 bases, the J end lost 7 bases, and 12 bases lay between the germline ends. CDR3 sequence reads: CASSDREDGELFF. In DNA form, the CDR3 reads TGTGCCAGCAGTGACAGGGAGGACGGGGAGCTGTTTTTT.

Notes on this clonotype: The limits of the CDR3 on the DNA are not certain, so only TCRdb's listed CDR3 is given. The chain recombines TRBV6-2 or TRBV6-3 with TRBJ2-5; TRBD1 was called by the table and not checked on the DNA. CDR1 is MNHEY and CDR2 is SVGEGT in the germline V gene. Termini included, the CDR3 measures 20 amino acids. The CDR3 spells CARPPQWATSSTSGRETQYF.

CDR3 region: CASSYEGAVDTEAFF. The DNA for the CDR3 is TGTGCCAGCAGTTACGAGGGGGCCGTGGACACTGAAGCTTTCTTT. This sequence joins TRBV6-6 and TRBJ1-1; 7 nucleotides align to TRBD1. The V gene end was trimmed by 2 bases and the J gene end by 3 bases; junction bases not matched to a gene: 6. The CDR3 contains 15 residues. The germline CDR1 and CDR2 sequences are MNHNY and SVGAGI (reference sequence).

The chain joins TRBV20-1 to TRBJ1-5; D not certain. The V gene's germline CDR1 is DFQATT and CDR2 SNEGSKA (reference sequence). This CDR3 region has 12 residues. The V and J ends lost 0 bases and 13 bases respectively, with 13 bases between them. The CDR3 protein is CSAREKFYEQHF. CDR3 in DNA: TGCAGTGCTAGAGAGAAATTCTACGAGCAGCATTTT.

The V gene is TRBV15, the J gene TRBJ1-6; tentative D call: TRBD1 (5 bases). The CDR3 extends over 14 amino acids. V lost 0 bases to trimming and J lost 7 bases, with 7 bases between them. The V gene's germline CDR1 is LNHNV and CDR2 YYDKDF (reference sequence). CDR3 sequence reads: CATSRDRDNSPLHF. CDR3 in DNA: TGTGCCACCAGCAGAGACAGGGACAATTCACCCCTCCACTTT.

This clonotype was detected ten times or more. This rearrangement joins TRBV7-9 to TRBJ2-2, with D possibly matching TRBD1 (6 bases). Germline V gene lookup returns CDR1 SEHNR and CDR2 FQNEAQ (reference sequence). This CDR3 has 16 amino acids. Between the trimmed V and J ends, which lost 6 bases and 4 bases, there was a span of 18 bases. The CDR3 nucleotides are TGTGCCAGCAGTCGGAATAGGAACAGGGCCACCGGGGAGCTGTTTTTT. It specifies CASSRNRNRATGELFF. Drawing the rest from reference TRBV7-9 and TRBJ2-2, the complete variable domain is DTGVSQNPRHKITKRGQNVTFRCDPISEHNRLYWYRQTLGQGPEFLTYFQNEAQLEKSRLLSDRFSAERPKGSFSTLEIQRTEQGDSAMYLCASSRNRNRATGELFFGEGSRLTVL.

The genes are TRBV20-1 and TRBJ1-2, with TRBD1 matching over 8 bases. The V gene's germline CDR1 is DFQATT and CDR2 SNEGSKA (reference sequence). The junction had 5 bases not matched to a gene; V was cut back by 4 bases and J by 4 bases. The CDR3 spans 13 residues. CDR3 amino acids: CSATYRGTYGYTF. CDR3 sequence (DNA): TGCAGTGCTACCTACAGGGGGACCTATGGCTACACCTTC.

As to this clonotype: A much larger clone lies a single base off, so this may be a read error. The chain couples TRBV3-1 to TRBJ2-1; D is possibly TRBD1 or TRBD2 (6 bases each). In germline, CDR1 is LGHDT, CDR2 YNNKEL (reference sequence). This CDR3 contains 18 residues. CDR3 sequence (DNA): TGTGCCAGCAGCTCACTCTTCCGGGGGCTATCGCACTACAATGGGCAGTTCTTC. It specifies CASSSLFRGLSHYNGQFF.

This clonotype was counted at least ten times. The CDR3 reads CASSVATASGGYNEQFF. For the CDR3, the DNA is TGTGCCAGCAGCGTAGCTACTGCTAGCGGGGGGTACAATGAGCAGTTCTTC. The chain employs TRBV9 and TRBJ2-1, with TRBD2 identical over 11 bases. V gave up 0 bases and J gave up 4 bases; unmatched junction bases: 6. The CDR3 is 17 residues long. The germline CDR1 and CDR2 sequences are SGDLS and YYNGEE.

This clonotype was detected only a few times. This chain links TRBV15 with TRBJ2-6; D is unclear. Trimming removed 1 base at V and 5 bases at J, with 3 bases between. This CDR3 region has 13 residues. Per germline, CDR1 LNHNV and CDR2 YYDKDF (reference sequence). CDR3 region: CATSRVRANVLTF. The CDR3 DNA reads as TGTGCCACCAGCAGAGTTAGGGCCAACGTCCTGACTTTC.

This chain joins TRBV7-9 and TRBJ1-6; D not certain. In germline, CDR1 is SEHNR, CDR2 FQNEAQ (reference sequence). Trimming took 4 bases from V and 7 from J, leaving 14 bases between them. This CDR3 is 15 amino acids long. CDR3 sequence: CASSSGKRKNSPLHF. The DNA for the CDR3 is TGTGCCAGCAGCTCGGGTAAGAGGAAGAATTCACCCCTCCACTTT.

The table lists this clonotype with a few counts. The CDR3 end shows no conserved phenylalanine or tryptophan, and so a read error is likely. Because the CDR3's place on the DNA is in doubt, the DNA is left out and the CDR3 is given as listed by TCRdb. The rearrangement uses TRBV11-2 and TRBJ2-6. The CDR3 is 8 amino acids in total, end residues counted. The germline V gene has CDR1 SGHAT and CDR2 FQNNGV. CDR3 residues: CASSPRTS.

Many counts were recorded for this clonotype. This chain joins TRBV11-2 and TRBJ1-6; D remains unclear. V shed 2 bases and J shed 2 bases, with 7 bases lying between them. Germline V gene lookup returns CDR1 SGHAT and CDR2 FQNNGV. The CDR3 is 15 amino acids. CDR3 sequence (DNA): TGTGCCAGCAGCTTACTCCGAGCCTATAATTCACCCCTCCACTTT. This sequence encodes CASSLLRAYNSPLHF.

A note on this clonotype: Given a much more abundant clone one base away, this may be a read error. As DNA, the CDR3 is TGCAGTGCTAGAGATACTAGCGGTCTATCCGAGCAGTACTTC. It encodes CSARDTSGLSEQYF. J is TRBJ2-7 and V is TRBV20-1; 8 bases agree with TRBD2. Germline trimming cut 0 bases from V and 6 bases from J; bases unmatched to any gene: 7. Looked up from germline, CDR1 is DFQATT and CDR2 is SNEGSKA (reference sequence). CDR3 size: 14 residues.

In DNA form, the CDR3 reads TGTGCCATCCTCCGGGACCAACCTCCTCAAGAGACCCAGTACTTC. Translating gives CAILRDQPPQETQYF. The chain couples TRBV10-3 to TRBJ2-5; D might be TRBD1 or TRBD2, each matching 5 bases. V was trimmed by 8 bases and J by 2 bases, leaving 18 bases between them. Germline V gene data show CDR1 as ENHRY and CDR2 as SYGVKD. This CDR3 contains 15 residues.